Below are 24 T cell receptor beta chains sequenced from a single sample in a study of post-analysis software for immune sequencing data. Overall study results and limits: There were several TRBV segments more frequent in patients than controls, and TRBV5-6, TRBV5-1 and TRBV20-1 were among them.

Unique molecular identifiers tagged the TCR beta cDNA libraries. TCRdb reanalysed the PCR reads using MiXCR and keeps one entry per CDR3 protein. The sample has some 700,000 distinct CDR3 sequences; around 64% are singletons. No antigen is known for these receptors. Sequencing input: blood. These receptors were taken from a girl aged 2 to 10 with multiple sclerosis.

This rearrangement joins TRBV29-1 to TRBJ2-2, with D maybe TRBD1 (6 bases). Germline CDR1 SQVTM, CDR2 ANQGSEA. The CDR3 totals 14 residues. V lost 7 bases, J lost 4 bases, and 16 bases lay in between. CDR3 in amino acids: CSAGEFAGTGELFF. The CDR3 DNA is TGCAGCGCAGGGGAATTCGCGGGCACCGGGGAGCTGTTTTTT.

This chain links TRBV18 with TRBJ2-1; D remains unclear. There are 15 residues in the CDR3. The germline V and J ends were trimmed by 3 bases and 3 bases, with 12 bases remaining between them. Germline-derived CDR1 and CDR2 are KGHSH and LQKENI. The CDR3 coding sequence is TGTGCCAGCTCACCGGATCGGGTTGTCTACAATGAGCAGTTCTTC. This sequence encodes CASSPDRVVYNEQFF.

This rearrangement joins TRBV20-1 to TRBJ2-3, with 10 bases that match TRBD2. J gave up 2 bases and V 6 bases, and 5 bases lay outside the gene matches. There are 14 residues in the CDR3. Germline CDR1 reads DFQATT; CDR2 reads SNEGSKA (reference sequence). The CDR3 DNA reads TGCAGTGCCAAAGCGGGGGGGGCCACAGATACGCAGTATTTT. This encodes CSAKAGGATDTQYF.

The rearrangement links TRBV6-2 or TRBV6-3 to TRBJ2-7; 7 nucleotides match TRBD1. The CDR3 consists of 14 residues. The J segment lost 4 bases and the V segment lost 4 bases, leaving 7 bases of the junction unmatched. CDR1 and CDR2 (germline): MNHEY, SVGEGT. DNA for the CDR3: TGTGCCAGCAGTTCCGACAGGGCCCCTTACGAGCAGTACTTC. Translating it yields CASSSDRAPYEQYF.

The chain joins TRBV7-9 to TRBJ2-1; 12 bases map to TRBD1. Germline loops: CDR1 SEHNR, CDR2 FQNEAQ (reference sequence). CDR3 length: 17 residues. V was clipped by 7 bases and J by 8 bases; unmatched bases: 15. CDR3 bases: TGTGCCAGCATCCTTGGGTCGCGGGACAGGGGGCTACATGAGCAGTTCTTC. Its translation: CASILGSRDRGLHEQFF.

The chain couples TRBV20-1 to TRBJ1-2; tentatively, D is TRBD1 (6 bases). CDR1 and CDR2 from the germline V gene are DFQATT and SNEGSKA (reference sequence). This CDR3 comprises 13 residues. V shed 6 bases and J shed 7 bases, with 18 bases lying between them. The CDR3 protein is CSAPGTNPGGYTF. The CDR3 DNA follows: TGCAGTGCGCCCGGGACAAACCCGGGTGGCTACACCTTC.

The chain combines TRBV29-1 with TRBJ2-1; D is undetermined. V was trimmed by 8 bases and J by 8 bases, leaving 19 bases between them. The CDR3 is 13 amino acids. Germline loops: CDR1 SQVTM, CDR2 ANQGSEA. This chain's CDR3 is CSRISPTDDEQFF. The CDR3 region has the DNA TGCAGCCGTATAAGCCCCACAGACGATGAGCAGTTCTTC.

V and J are TRBV4-1 and TRBJ2-1; 7 bases match TRBD2. V trimming: 5 bases; J trimming: 4 bases; junction bases outside the gene matches: 11. This CDR3 has 16 residues. Germline CDR1 reads MGHRA; CDR2 reads YSYEKL. The CDR3 loop is CASSKIAGRPYNEQFF. CDR3 sequence (DNA): TGCGCCAGCAGCAAAATAGCGGGCCGCCCTTACAATGAGCAGTTCTTC.

This chain links TRBV5-1 with TRBJ1-2; no clear D gene. CDR1 and CDR2 from the germline V gene are SGHRS and YFSETQ. V shed 0 bases and J shed 4 bases, with 19 bases lying between them. The CDR3 sequence is 17 residues long. The CDR3 sequence: CASSLVTGVGELYGYTF. As DNA, the CDR3 is TGCGCCAGCAGCTTGGTGACGGGAGTGGGAGAACTCTATGGCTACACCTTC.

The chain is built from TRBV24-1 and TRBJ2-5; D perhaps matches TRBD1 (6 bases). CDR3 length equals 15 residues. Germline CDR1 and CDR2: KGHDR and SFDVKD. Trimming shortened V by 3 bases and J by 2 bases, and 12 bases separated the two germline ends. The CDR3 DNA reads as TGTGCCACCAGTGATATTATGGACAGTCAAGAGACCCAGTACTTC. Its translation is CATSDIMDSQETQYF.

A few counts support this clonotype. This sequence joins TRBV29-1 and TRBJ1-2, with D maybe TRBD1 (5 bases). From germline, CDR1 is SQVTM and CDR2 ANQGSEA. This CDR3 has 13 amino acids. V was cut by 0 bases and J by 8 bases, with 13 bases left in between. This CDR3 reads CSVEDQPRGGYTF. The CDR3 DNA is TGCAGCGTTGAAGATCAGCCCCGGGGGGGCTACACCTTC.

J is TRBJ1-6 and V is TRBV20-1; D possibly corresponds to TRBD1 (6 bases). The V gene's germline CDR1 is DFQATT and CDR2 SNEGSKA (reference sequence). The CDR3 covers 13 residues. V gave up 4 bases and J gave up 8 bases, with 12 bases separating them. In DNA, the CDR3 is TGCAGTGCTAAGTCCAGGGGAGATTCACCCCTCCACTTT. Its translation: CSAKSRGDSPLHF.

This clonotype showed up just a few times. This chain uses TRBV11-1 with TRBJ2-1; tentatively, D is TRBD1 (6 bases). Germline loops: CDR1 SGHAT, CDR2 FQDESV (reference sequence). The CDR3 covers 16 residues. Trimming stripped 6 bases from V and 0 bases from J, with 15 bases between. The CDR3, as DNA: TGTGCCAGCAGTCAGGGGCGGAGAACCTCCTACAATGAGCAGTTCTTC. The encoded protein is CASSQGRRTSYNEQFF.

The gene calls are TRBV14 and TRBJ2-7, with unresolved D. The CDR3 contains 14 residues. Germline CDR1 and CDR2: SGHDN and FVKESK. V was clipped by 3 bases and J by 0 bases, with 9 bases between them. CDR3 nucleotide sequence: TGTGCCAGCAGCCACGACACTTACTCCTACGAGCAGTACTTC. Residues: CASSHDTYSYEQYF.

V gene TRBV11-2 combines with J gene TRBJ2-1; D is undetermined. V gave up 1 base and J gave up 11 bases, with 9 bases separating them. This CDR3 has 12 residues. Looked up from germline, CDR1 is SGHAT and CDR2 is FQNNGV. The chain's CDR3 is CASSLADIQQFF. CDR3 sequence (DNA): TGTGCCAGCAGCTTAGCGGATATACAGCAGTTCTTC.

This chain joins TRBV6-5 and TRBJ2-4, with unresolved D. The CDR3 length is 14 residues. Trimming removed 5 bases from V and 13 bases from J, with 21 bases in between. From germline, CDR1 is MNHEY and CDR2 SVGAGI. The CDR3 DNA reads TGTGCCAGCAGTATGGACGGACGGGTTAGTGAGCAGTACTTC. Translating gives CASSMDGRVSEQYF.

The rearrangement links TRBV12-3 or TRBV12-4 to TRBJ1-1; TRBD1 aligns across 7 bases. V shed 5 bases, J shed 3 bases, and the junction held 9 bases outside the gene matches. CDR3 size: 15 residues. The CDR3 spells CASSVSAGTDTEAFF. The CDR3 coding sequence is TGTGCCAGCAGTGTCTCAGCCGGGACAGACACTGAAGCTTTCTTT.

V and J are TRBV5-1 and TRBJ1-2; 8 positions agree with TRBD1. There are 14 residues in the CDR3. Germline V gene data show CDR1 as SGHRS and CDR2 as YFSETQ. Germline trimming cut 0 bases from V and 8 bases from J; bases unmatched to any gene: 6. This chain's CDR3 is CASSLAGTGVGYTF. CDR3 nucleotide sequence: TGCGCCAGCAGCTTGGCCGGGACAGGAGTCGGCTACACCTTC.

The chain combines TRBV12-3 or TRBV12-4 with TRBJ1-2, with 8 bases lining up with TRBD1. J lost 7 bases, V lost 2 bases, and 3 bases had no gene match. The CDR3 loop spans 13 amino acids. The CDR3 nucleotides are TGTGCCAGCAGTTTATCAGGGGGCCTTGGCTACACCTTC. Translated: CASSLSGGLGYTF.

This clonotype was seen only a few times. This CDR3 reads CASSPRRGVNEKLFF. DNA for the CDR3: TGTGCCAGCAGCCCACGCCGGGGGGTTAATGAAAAACTGTTTTTT. J is TRBJ1-4 and V is TRBV5-5; D possibly corresponds to TRBD1 (5 bases). CDR1 is SGHKS and CDR2 is YYEKEE in the germline V gene (reference sequence). CDR3 size: 15 residues. The V and J ends lost 4 bases and 4 bases respectively, with 14 bases between them.

The chain joins TRBV6-2 or TRBV6-3 to TRBJ2-4; 8 bases map to TRBD2. Germline-derived CDR1 and CDR2 are MNHEY and SVGEGT. CDR3 length equals 11 residues. V lost 10 bases to trimming and J lost 13 bases; unmatched junction nucleotides: 9. DNA for the CDR3: TGTGCCACCCGGGGACTAGGAGAGCAGTACTTC. Amino acid sequence: CATRGLGEQYF.

The rearrangement uses TRBV9 and TRBJ2-1; 15 bases are a match to TRBD2. The CDR3 is made up of 15 amino acids. After removal of 3 bases from V and 8 bases from J, the junction contained 3 bases not matched to a gene. CDR1 SGDLS and CDR2 YYNGEE come from the germline V gene. The CDR3 region is CASSGGLAGGHEQFF. As DNA, the CDR3 is TGTGCCAGCAGCGGGGGACTAGCGGGAGGACATGAGCAGTTCTTC. The full variable domain, in which reference TRBV9 and TRBJ2-1 provide the parts outside the CDR3, is DSGVTQTPKHLITATGQRVTLRCSPRSGDLSVYWYQQSLDQGLQFLIQYYNGEERAKGNILERFSAQQFPDLHSELNLSSLELGDSALYFCASSGGLAGGHEQFFGPGTRLTVL.

The gene calls are TRBV9 and TRBJ2-6, with no clear D. Between the trimmed V and J ends, which lost 0 bases and 2 bases, there was a span of 6 bases. The CDR3 spans 15 residues. The germline gives CDR1 SGDLS, CDR2 YYNGEE. The CDR3 protein is CASSVGRTGANVLTF. Here the CDR3 DNA reads TGTGCCAGCAGCGTAGGCAGGACTGGGGCCAACGTCCTGACTTTC.

CDR3 DNA: TGCAGTGCTAGTGGGACGGGAGGGCATACAGATACGCAGTATTTT. Translating it yields CSASGTGGHTDTQYF. The chain carries TRBV20-1 and TRBJ2-3; 8 bases match TRBD2. Germline V gene data show CDR1 as DFQATT and CDR2 as SNEGSKA (reference sequence). V shed 3 bases and J 3 bases; nucleotides not matched to a gene: 8. The CDR3 covers 15 residues.